The rows below give T cell receptor beta chains drawn from one sample of a study of T cell responses to AZD1222 COVID-19 vaccine. Assay: immunoSEQ multiplex PCR; the TCRdb copy retains only in-frame clones and omits some. The table lists about 120,000 clones, approximately 85% of them singletons. The material sequenced was peripheral blood, taken on day 0 of AZD1222 vaccination. The receptors were sampled from an adult in good health. CDR3s include the opening cysteine and the closing phenylalanine or tryptophan. D genes are given only for firm matches. For some rows the clone size is stated as once, few or many, or as a class when expanded; others skip it.

V gene: TRBV7-3; J gene: TRBJ2-1; clone size: NA; D gene: NA; CDR3 length: 16; CDR3 DNA: TGTGCCAGCAGCTCATTGGGGGGCCTTGTCTACAATGAGCAGTTCTTC; CDR3 protein: CASSSLGGLVYNEQFF
V gene: TRBV27; J gene: TRBJ1-1; clone size: few; D gene: TRBD1; CDR3 length: 13; CDR3 DNA: TGTGCCAGCAGTTTATCGGGGACAGGGAAGCTTTTCTTT; CDR3 protein: CASSLSGTGKLFF
V gene: TRBV4-1; J gene: TRBJ2-7; clone size: once; D gene: NA; CDR3 length: 14; CDR3 DNA: TGCGCCAGCAGCCACGGGTTACTGTCCTACGAGCAGTACTTC; CDR3 protein: CASSHGLLSYEQYF
V gene: TRBV6-6; J gene: TRBJ2-3; clone size: NA; D gene: NA; CDR3 length: 13; CDR3 DNA: TGTGCCAGCAGGCCGAGGGGCACAGATACGCAGTATTTT; CDR3 protein: CASRPRGTDTQYF
V gene: TRBV15; J gene: TRBJ2-2; clone size: NA; D gene: NA; CDR3 length: 13; CDR3 DNA: TGTGCCACCAGCAGGGAGGTAGGGGCGGAGCTGTTTTTT; CDR3 protein: CATSREVGAELFF
V gene: TRBV4-1; J gene: TRBJ1-2; clone size: few; D gene: NA; CDR3 length: 15; CDR3 DNA: TGCGCCAGCAGCCAGGCCCGTCTGACCTCCTATGGCTACACCTTC; CDR3 protein: CASSQARLTSYGYTF
V gene: TRBV18; J gene: TRBJ1-5; clone size: NA; D gene: NA; CDR3 length: 16; CDR3 DNA: TGTGCCAGCTCAGCTATGTCCTGGGGGAGCAATCAGCCCCAGCATTTT; CDR3 protein: CASSAMSWGSNQPQHF
V gene: TRBV12-3/TRBV12-4; J gene: TRBJ1-2; clone size: NA; D gene: NA; CDR3 length: 13; CDR3 DNA: TGTGCCAGCAGTTTGGGGACAAACTATGGCTACACCTTC; CDR3 protein: CASSLGTNYGYTF
V gene: TRBV19; J gene: TRBJ2-1; clone size: NA; D gene: TRBD1; CDR3 length: 15; CDR3 DNA: TGTGCCAGTAGTAGCCTGCGGGACAGGGTCGATGAGCAGTTCTTC; CDR3 protein: CASSSLRDRVDEQFF
V gene: TRBV18; J gene: TRBJ2-2; clone size: NA; D gene: NA; CDR3 length: 16; CDR3 DNA: TGTGCCAGCTCTCTCTATCAGGGAATCCGCGCCGGGGAGCTGTTTTTT; CDR3 protein: CASSLYQGIRAGELFF
V gene: TRBV29-1; J gene: TRBJ2-7; clone size: once; D gene: NA; CDR3 length: 13; CDR3 DNA: TGCAGCGTTGTGGTCGGGCCACCCTACGAGCAGTACTTC; CDR3 protein: CSVVVGPPYEQYF
V gene: TRBV28; J gene: TRBJ2-2; clone size: NA; D gene: NA; CDR3 length: 14; CDR3 DNA: TGTGCCAGCACCTCAGGACGTTCAGGCGGGGAGCTGTTTTTT; CDR3 protein: CASTSGRSGGELFF
V gene: TRBV6-5; J gene: TRBJ2-5; clone size: many; D gene: NA; CDR3 length: 14; CDR3 DNA: TGTGCCAGCAGTTCGACCGTTCAAGGGAAGACCCAGTACTTC; CDR3 protein: CASSSTVQGKTQYF
V gene: TRBV20-1; J gene: TRBJ1-4; clone size: NA; D gene: TRBD1; CDR3 length: 13; CDR3 DNA: TGCAGTGCTAGTCCAGGGGGGCAGGAAAAACTGTTTTTT; CDR3 protein: CSASPGGQEKLFF
V gene: TRBV28; J gene: TRBJ2-7; clone size: NA; D gene: TRBD2; CDR3 length: 16; CDR3 DNA: TGTGCCAGCAGTTTACCCGGCGCGGGGGGCTCCTACGAGCAGTACTTC; CDR3 protein: CASSLPGAGGSYEQYF
V gene: TRBV18; J gene: TRBJ2-3; clone size: NA; D gene: TRBD1; CDR3 length: 16; CDR3 DNA: TGTGCCAGCTCACCCCTCGGGCAGGGGGGCACAGATACGCAGTATTTT; CDR3 protein: CASSPLGQGGTDTQYF
V gene: TRBV21-1; J gene: TRBJ1-6; clone size: NA; D gene: NA; CDR3 length: 17; CDR3 DNA: TGTGCCAGCAGCAAAAGGGACAGGGAGGGAGAGGATTCACCCCTCCACTTT; CDR3 protein: CASSKRDREGEDSPLHF
V gene: TRBV5-1; J gene: TRBJ1-4; clone size: NA; D gene: TRBD1; CDR3 length: 14; CDR3 DNA: TGCGCCAGCAGCTCCGGACAGGGAGGGGAAAAACTGTTTTTT; CDR3 protein: CASSSGQGGEKLFF
V gene: TRBV6-6; J gene: TRBJ2-7; clone size: NA; D gene: NA; CDR3 length: 13; CDR3 DNA: TGTGCCAGCAGGGCGGGACAGAGCCTCGAGCAGTACTTC; CDR3 protein: CASRAGQSLEQYF
V gene: TRBV2; J gene: TRBJ2-3; clone size: NA; D gene: TRBD2; CDR3 length: 14; CDR3 DNA: TGTGCCAGCAGTCCCGGACTAGCGTGGGATACGCAGTATTTT; CDR3 protein: CASSPGLAWDTQYF
V gene: TRBV11-2; J gene: TRBJ2-7; clone size: NA; D gene: NA; CDR3 length: 14; CDR3 DNA: TGTGCCAGCAGCTTACTCGTTAGGGCTACCGAGCAGTACTTC; CDR3 protein: CASSLLVRATEQYF
V gene: TRBV13; J gene: TRBJ2-7; clone size: NA; D gene: NA; CDR3 length: 13; CDR3 DNA: TGTGCCAGCAGCCGCCGTGAGGCCCTCGAGCAGTACTTC; CDR3 protein: CASSRREALEQYF
V gene: TRBV14; J gene: TRBJ1-3; clone size: NA; D gene: NA; CDR3 length: 14; CDR3 DNA: TGTGCCAGCAGCCCGGGACATATCACGGACACCATATATTTT; CDR3 protein: CASSPGHITDTIYF
V gene: TRBV28; J gene: TRBJ1-5; clone size: NA; D gene: TRBD1; CDR3 length: 14; CDR3 DNA: TGTGCCAGCAGCCCGACAGGGGGTGGGCAGCCCCAGCATTTT; CDR3 protein: CASSPTGGGQPQHF
V gene: TRBV2; J gene: TRBJ1-1; clone size: NA; D gene: NA; CDR3 length: 14; CDR3 DNA: TGTGCCAGCAGGGCGCGGGCGGAGGGCACTGAAGCTTTCTTT; CDR3 protein: CASRARAEGTEAFF
V gene: TRBV28; J gene: TRBJ1-2; clone size: NA; D gene: TRBD1; CDR3 length: 17; CDR3 DNA: TGTGCCAGCAGTTTAGGTGGGGGGACAGGGCGGTACTATGGCTACACCTTC; CDR3 protein: CASSLGGGTGRYYGYTF
V gene: TRBV15; J gene: TRBJ1-2; clone size: NA; D gene: NA; CDR3 length: 18; CDR3 DNA: TGTGCCACCAGCAGAGATCCGCGACTCGGATGGTTTTATGGAGGCTACACCTTC; CDR3 protein: CATSRDPRLGWFYGGYTF
V gene: TRBV19; J gene: TRBJ2-1; clone size: NA; D gene: TRBD1; CDR3 length: 16; CDR3 DNA: TGTGCCAGTAGTAGAACCGGGACAGGGGGCCGAAATGAGCAGTTCTTC; CDR3 protein: CASSRTGTGGRNEQFF
V gene: TRBV19; J gene: TRBJ2-7; clone size: NA; D gene: NA; CDR3 length: 14; CDR3 DNA: TGTGCCAGTCTGGCGCCCAGGGAACCCTACGAGCAGTACTTC; CDR3 protein: CASLAPREPYEQYF
V gene: TRBV2; J gene: TRBJ1-5; clone size: NA; D gene: NA; CDR3 length: 14; CDR3 DNA: TGTGCCAGCAGTATCTCCGGGCGGTTTTGGCCCCAGCATTTT; CDR3 protein: CASSISGRFWPQHF
V gene: TRBV12-3/TRBV12-4; J gene: TRBJ1-1; clone size: NA; D gene: NA; CDR3 length: 13; CDR3 DNA: TGTGCCAGCAGTTTTTCCGCCGACACTGAAGCTTTCTTT; CDR3 protein: CASSFSADTEAFF
V gene: TRBV6-5; J gene: TRBJ1-2; clone size: NA; D gene: NA; CDR3 length: 14; CDR3 DNA: TGTGCCAGCAGTCTAGCCCTGGTAGCCTATGGCTACACCTTC; CDR3 protein: CASSLALVAYGYTF
V gene: TRBV7-2; J gene: TRBJ2-1; clone size: NA; D gene: NA; CDR3 length: 12; CDR3 DNA: TGTGCCAGCAGCTTAGGAGAATATGAGCAGTTCTTC; CDR3 protein: CASSLGEYEQFF
V gene: TRBV18; J gene: TRBJ1-3; clone size: few; D gene: NA; CDR3 length: 14; CDR3 DNA: TGTGCCAGCTCGGCCCGGAAGTCTGGAAACACCATATATTTT; CDR3 protein: CASSARKSGNTIYF